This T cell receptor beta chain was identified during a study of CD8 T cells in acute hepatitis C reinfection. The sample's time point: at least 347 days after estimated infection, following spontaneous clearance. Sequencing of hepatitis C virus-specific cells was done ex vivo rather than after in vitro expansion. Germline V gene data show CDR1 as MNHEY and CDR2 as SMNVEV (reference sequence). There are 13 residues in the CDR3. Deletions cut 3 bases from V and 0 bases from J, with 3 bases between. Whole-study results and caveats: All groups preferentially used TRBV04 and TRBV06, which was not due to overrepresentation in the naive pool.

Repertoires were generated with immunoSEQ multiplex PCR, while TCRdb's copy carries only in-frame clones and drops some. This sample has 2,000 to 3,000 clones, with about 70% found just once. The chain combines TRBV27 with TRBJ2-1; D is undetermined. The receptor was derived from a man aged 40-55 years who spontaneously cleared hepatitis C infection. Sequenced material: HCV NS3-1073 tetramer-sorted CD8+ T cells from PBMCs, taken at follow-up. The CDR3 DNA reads TGTGCCAGCAGTTTGGCCTCCTACAATGAGCAGTTCTTC. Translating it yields CASSLASYNEQFF.